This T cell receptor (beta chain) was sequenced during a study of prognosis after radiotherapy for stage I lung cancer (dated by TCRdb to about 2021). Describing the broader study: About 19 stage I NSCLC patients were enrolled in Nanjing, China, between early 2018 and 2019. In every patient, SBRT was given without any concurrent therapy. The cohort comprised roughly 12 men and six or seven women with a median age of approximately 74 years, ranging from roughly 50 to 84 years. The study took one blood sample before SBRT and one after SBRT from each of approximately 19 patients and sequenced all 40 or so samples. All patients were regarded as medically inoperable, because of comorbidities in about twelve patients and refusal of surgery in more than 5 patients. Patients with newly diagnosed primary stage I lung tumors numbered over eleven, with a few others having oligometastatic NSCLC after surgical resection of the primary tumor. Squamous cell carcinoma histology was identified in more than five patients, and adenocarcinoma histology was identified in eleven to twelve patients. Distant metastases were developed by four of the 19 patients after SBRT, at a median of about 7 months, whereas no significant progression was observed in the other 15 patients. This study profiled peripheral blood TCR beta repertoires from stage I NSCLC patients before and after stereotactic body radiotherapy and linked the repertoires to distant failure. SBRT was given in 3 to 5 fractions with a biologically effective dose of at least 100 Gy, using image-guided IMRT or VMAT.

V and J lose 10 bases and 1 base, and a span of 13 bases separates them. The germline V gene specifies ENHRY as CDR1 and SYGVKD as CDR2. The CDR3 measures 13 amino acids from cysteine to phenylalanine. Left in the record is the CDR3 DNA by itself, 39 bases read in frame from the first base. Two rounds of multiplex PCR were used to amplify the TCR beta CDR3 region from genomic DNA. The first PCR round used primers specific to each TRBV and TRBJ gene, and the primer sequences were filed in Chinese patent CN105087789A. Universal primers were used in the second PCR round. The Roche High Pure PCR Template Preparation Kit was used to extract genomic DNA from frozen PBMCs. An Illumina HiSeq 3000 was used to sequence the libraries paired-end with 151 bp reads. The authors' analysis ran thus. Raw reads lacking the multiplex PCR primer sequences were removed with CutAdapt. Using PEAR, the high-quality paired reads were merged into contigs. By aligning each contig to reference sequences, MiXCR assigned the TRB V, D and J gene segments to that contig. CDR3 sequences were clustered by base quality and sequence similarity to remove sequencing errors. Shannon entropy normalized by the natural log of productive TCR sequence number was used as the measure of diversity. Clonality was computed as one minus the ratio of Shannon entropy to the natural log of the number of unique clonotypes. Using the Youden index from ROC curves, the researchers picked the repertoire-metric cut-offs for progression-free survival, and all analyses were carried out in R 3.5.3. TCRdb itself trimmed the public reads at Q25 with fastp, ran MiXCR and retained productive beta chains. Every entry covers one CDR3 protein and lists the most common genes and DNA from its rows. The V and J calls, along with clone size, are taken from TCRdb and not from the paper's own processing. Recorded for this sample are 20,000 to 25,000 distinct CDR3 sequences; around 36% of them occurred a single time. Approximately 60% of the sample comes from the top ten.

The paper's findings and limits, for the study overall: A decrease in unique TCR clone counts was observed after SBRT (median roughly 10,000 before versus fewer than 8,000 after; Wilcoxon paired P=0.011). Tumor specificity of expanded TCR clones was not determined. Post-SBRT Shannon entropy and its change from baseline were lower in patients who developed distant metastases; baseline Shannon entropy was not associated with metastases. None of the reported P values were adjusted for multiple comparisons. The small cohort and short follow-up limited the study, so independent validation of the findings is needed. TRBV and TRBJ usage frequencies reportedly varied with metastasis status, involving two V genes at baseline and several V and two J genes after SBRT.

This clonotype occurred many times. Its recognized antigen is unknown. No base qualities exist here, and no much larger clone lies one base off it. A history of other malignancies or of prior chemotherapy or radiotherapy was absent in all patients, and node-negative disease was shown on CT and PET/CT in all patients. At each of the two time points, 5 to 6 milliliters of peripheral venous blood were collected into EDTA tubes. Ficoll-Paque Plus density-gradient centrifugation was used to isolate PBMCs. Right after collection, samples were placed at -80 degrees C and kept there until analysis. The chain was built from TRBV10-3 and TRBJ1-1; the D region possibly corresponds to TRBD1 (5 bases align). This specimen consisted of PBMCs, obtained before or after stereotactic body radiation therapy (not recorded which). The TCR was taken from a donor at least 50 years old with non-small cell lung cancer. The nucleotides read TGTGCCACCTACCGGACACCGAACACTGAAGCTTTCTTT. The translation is CATYRTPNTEAFF.